This TCR beta chain is drawn from a study of T cells in women clearing cervical HPV infection. Regarding the study as a whole: Unknown T-cell numbers per sample may underlie the richness differences.

Profiled with immunoSEQ multiplex PCR; TCRdb holds only in-frame clones, not every one. The table counts some 31,000 clones; roughly 1.4% lies in the top ten. This CDR3 spans 15 amino acids. V gave up 7 bases and J gave up 4 bases; unmatched junction bases: 9. The germline CDR1 and CDR2 sequences are LNHDA and SQIVND (reference sequence). On this clone itself: Antigen unknown. The read comes to an end 3 residues before the CDR3 does, leaving the germline J gene to fill in the end.

This chain links TRBV19 with TRBJ2-1, with 8 bases lining up with TRBD2. The specimen sequenced was blood buffy coat. The sequence derives from a woman between 18 and 70 years old with a cervical HPV16 infection that either progressed to CIN3+ or cleared (not recorded which). The covered CDR3 bases are TGTGCCAGTACCCCCGTAGCGGGGAGTTACAATGAG. Translating gives CASTPVAGSYNE. The complete CDR3 protein is CASTPVAGSYNEQFF.